Following are 17 T cell receptor beta chains from one sample sequenced in a study of T-cell memory formation after mild COVID-19. From the 5' RACE reads, TCRdb called clonotypes with MiXCR, one entry per CDR3 protein. The sample records about 430,000 distinct CDR3 sequences, 20% to 25% being singletons. The specimen was PBMCs or a T cell subset sorted from them (not recorded which). The receptor set was obtained from an adult woman who had mild COVID-19 (a few samples of this study predate the infection). Cell type and time point are not known.

This clonotype was picked up a small number of times. The J gene is TRBJ1-1, the V gene TRBV18, with D perhaps TRBD1 (6 bases). V was pared by 3 bases and J by 4 bases, with 12 bases between. Germline V lookup: CDR1 KGHSH, CDR2 LQKENI. The CDR3 consists of 14 residues. CDR3: CASSPTGQSTEAFF. The DNA of the CDR3 is TGTGCCAGCTCACCCACAGGGCAGTCCACTGAAGCTTTCTTT. The full variable domain, rest sourced from reference TRBV18 and TRBJ1-1, is NAGVMQNPRHLVRRRGQEARLRCSPMKGHSHVYWYRQLPEEGLKFMVYLQKENIIDESGMPKERFSAEFPKEGPSILRIQQVVRGDSAAYFCASSPTGQSTEAFFGQGTRLTVV.

The rearrangement joins TRBV28 to TRBJ2-7; perhaps TRBD1 as D (6 bases). V shed 9 bases and J shed 0 bases, with 21 bases lying between them. This CDR3 is 16 amino acids long. Germline V gene data show CDR1 as MDHEN and CDR2 as SYDVKM. CDR3 in amino acids: CASRQTGHSSSYEQYF. CDR3 DNA: TGTGCCAGTCGCCAGACGGGACACTCTTCCTCCTACGAGCAGTACTTC. Full variable domain (remainder filled in from reference TRBV28 and TRBJ2-7): DVKVTQSSRYLVKRTGEKVFLECVQDMDHENMFWYRQDPGLGLRLIYFSYDVKMKEKGDIPEGYSVSREKKERFSLILESASTNQTSMYLCASRQTGHSSSYEQYFGPGTRLTVT.

This clonotype has just a few counts. The rearrangement uses TRBV29-1 and TRBJ2-3, with D perhaps TRBD2 (5 bases). V dropped 4 bases and J dropped 1 base, with 12 bases sitting between them. The CDR3 sequence is 14 residues long. CDR1 SQVTM and CDR2 ANQGSEA come from the germline V gene. The CDR3 loop is CSVGLGGRTDTQYF. For the CDR3, the DNA is TGCAGCGTTGGACTTGGCGGGCGCACAGATACGCAGTATTTT.

The genes are TRBV3-1 and TRBJ2-7; 8 bases are shared with TRBD2. Per the germline V gene, CDR1 is LGHDT and CDR2 is YNNKEL (reference sequence). The CDR3 loop spans 14 amino acids. The V gene end was trimmed by 4 bases and the J gene end by 4 bases; junction bases not matched to a gene: 6. Here the CDR3 DNA reads TGTGCCAGCAGCCCCGGGAGGGGGGGTTACGAGCAGTACTTC. Its translation: CASSPGRGGYEQYF.

This sequence joins TRBV12-3 or TRBV12-4 and TRBJ2-1; D is perhaps TRBD1 or TRBD2 (5 bases each). V lost 6 bases to trimming and J lost 2 bases, with 20 bases between them. This CDR3 is 17 amino acids long. The CDR3 nucleotides are TGTGCCAGCAGCGGTCTCAGCCCGGGACGGCCCTACAATGAGCAGTTCTTC. As protein: CASSGLSPGRPYNEQFF.

J is TRBJ2-5 and V is TRBV3-1; tentative D call: TRBD1 (5 bases). The CDR3 contains 15 residues. The germline V and J ends were trimmed by 4 bases and 5 bases, with 17 bases remaining between them. From germline, CDR1 is LGHDT and CDR2 YNNKEL (reference sequence). The CDR3 reads CASSLPRQGYETQYF. The CDR3 region has the DNA TGTGCCAGCAGCCTCCCTCGGCAGGGCTACGAGACCCAGTACTTC.

This clonotype was observed a single time. The rearrangement joins TRBV12-3 or TRBV12-4 to TRBJ2-6; 8 positions agree with TRBD1. The CDR3 length is 18 residues. The J segment lost 0 bases and the V segment lost 5 bases, leaving 9 bases of the junction unmatched. The DNA for the CDR3 is TGTGCCAGCAGTCTCGGACAGGGCCTTGACTCTGGGGCCAACGTCCTGACTTTC. Protein product: CASSLGQGLDSGANVLTF.

This clonotype showed up many times. The V and J genes are TRBV27 and TRBJ2-1; TRBD2 aligns across 7 bases. The CDR3 runs 16 residues. Germline V gene sequence: CDR1 MNHEY, CDR2 SMNVEV (reference sequence). The J segment lost 0 bases and the V segment lost 4 bases, leaving 6 bases of the junction unmatched. The CDR3 protein is CASSSQRGSSYNEQFF. The CDR3 DNA reads TGTGCCAGCAGTTCACAGCGGGGTAGCTCCTACAATGAGCAGTTCTTC.

The J gene is TRBJ2-7, the V gene TRBV3-1; D is possibly TRBD2 (6 bases). The CDR3 contains 15 residues. In germline, CDR1 is LGHDT, CDR2 YNNKEL (reference sequence). V gave up 4 bases and J gave up 0 bases, with 13 bases separating them. The CDR3 region has the DNA TGTGCCAGCAGCCCCGGGAGACTAAACTCCTACGAGCAGTACTTC. Its translation is CASSPGRLNSYEQYF.

The chain combines TRBV7-3 with TRBJ2-3; possibly TRBD2 for D (7 bases). Per the germline V gene, CDR1 is SGHTA and CDR2 is FQGTGA. This CDR3 contains 15 residues. V dropped 8 bases and J dropped 7 bases, with 22 bases sitting between them. CDR3 DNA sequence: TGTGCCAGCTCCATGCGGGGGCCAGGGAAAAATACGCAGTATTTT. Protein product: CASSMRGPGKNTQYF.

V and J are TRBV24-1 and TRBJ1-4; tentatively, D is TRBD1 (5 bases). Germline CDR1 and CDR2: KGHDR and SFDVKD. V was cut by 12 bases and J by 2 bases, with 12 bases left in between. The CDR3 has 13 residues. The chain's CDR3 is CAPRGATNEKLFF. CDR3 DNA sequence: TGTGCCCCCCGAGGGGCTACTAATGAAAAACTGTTTTTT.

The chain has TRBV6-4 and TRBJ1-2, with D uncertain. Trimming removed 0 bases from V and 7 bases from J, with 12 bases in between. In germline, CDR1 is MRHNA, CDR2 SNTAGT. This CDR3 contains 14 residues. Written as DNA, the CDR3 is TGTGCCAGCAGTGACTCGCCAGGCGGGCTTGGCTACACCTTC. Translated, it gives CASSDSPGGLGYTF.

The J gene is TRBJ2-1, the V gene TRBV2; D uncertain. The CDR3 runs to 15 residues. The V gene lost 1 base and the J gene lost 3 bases, with 10 bases spanning the gap. CDR1 is SNHLY, CDR2 FYNNEI, per germline. CDR3 sequence (DNA): TGTGCCAGCAGTGAAGGGGCCCCGGGCTACAATGAGCAGTTCTTC. Its translation is CASSEGAPGYNEQFF.

The rearrangement links TRBV28 to TRBJ2-2, with D possibly TRBD1 on 5 matching bases. Trimming removed 3 bases at V and 4 bases at J, with 12 bases between. Germline V gives CDR1 MDHEN, CDR2 SYDVKM. The CDR3 consists of 15 residues. This CDR3 is CASSLAGHPTGELFF. The CDR3 DNA follows: TGTGCCAGCAGTTTGGCCGGACACCCCACCGGGGAGCTGTTTTTT.

This clonotype came up a few times. The rearrangement joins TRBV6-5 to TRBJ1-2; no definite D call. This CDR3 is 13 amino acids long. Per the germline V gene, CDR1 is MNHEY and CDR2 is SVGAGI. The V end was cut by 5 bases, the J end by 8 bases, with 15 bases between. As DNA, the CDR3 is TGTGCCAGCAGTACGACCCGCTCAGAGGGCTACACCTTC. Amino acid sequence: CASSTTRSEGYTF.

This clonotype appeared many times. The genes are TRBV27 and TRBJ2-7; 8 nucleotides agree with TRBD2. V gave up 1 base and J gave up 1 base; unmatched junction bases: 3. CDR3 length: 15 residues. Germline V gene data show CDR1 as MNHEY and CDR2 as SMNVEV (reference sequence). CDR3 in amino acids: CASSLLAGSSYEQYF. DNA for the CDR3: TGTGCCAGCAGTTTATTAGCGGGGTCTTCCTACGAGCAGTACTTC.

This clonotype was found a few times. V and J are TRBV15 and TRBJ2-7, with D possibly being TRBD1 (5 bases). Trimming left V 2 bases short and J 3 bases short, with 11 bases between. CDR3 length: 14 residues. Germline V gene lookup returns CDR1 LNHNV and CDR2 YYDKDF (reference sequence). In DNA form, the CDR3 reads TGTGCCACCAGCAGACCAGGGCTAGACTACGAGCAGTACTTC. It encodes CATSRPGLDYEQYF.